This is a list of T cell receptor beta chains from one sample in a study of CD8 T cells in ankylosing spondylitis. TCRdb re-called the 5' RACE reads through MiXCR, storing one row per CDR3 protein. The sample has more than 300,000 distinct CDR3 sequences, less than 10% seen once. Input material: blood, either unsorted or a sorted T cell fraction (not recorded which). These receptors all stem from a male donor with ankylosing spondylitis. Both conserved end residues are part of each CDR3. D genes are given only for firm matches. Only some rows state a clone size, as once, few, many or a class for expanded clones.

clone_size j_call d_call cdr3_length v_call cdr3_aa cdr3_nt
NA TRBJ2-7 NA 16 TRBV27 CASSSSTLGFGYEQYF TGTGCCAGCAGTTCCTCTACACTGGGGTTTGGATACGAGCAGTACTTC
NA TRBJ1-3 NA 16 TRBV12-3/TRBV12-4 CASSTPGTHSGNTIYF TGTGCCAGCAGCACTCCGGGGACGCACTCTGGAAACACCATATATTTT
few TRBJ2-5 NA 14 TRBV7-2 CASSVQGYQETQYF TGTGCCAGCAGCGTACAGGGTTACCAAGAGACCCAGTACTTC
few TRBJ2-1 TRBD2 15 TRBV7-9 CASTILTSTYNEQFF TGTGCCAGCACTATCTTGACTAGCACCTACAATGAGCAGTTCTTC
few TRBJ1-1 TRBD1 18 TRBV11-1 CASSLLPFSGQGVTEAFF TGTGCCAGCAGCTTATTACCGTTCTCGGGACAGGGAGTGACTGAAGCTTTCTTT
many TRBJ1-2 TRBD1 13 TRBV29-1 CSVLGQGAYGYTF TGCAGCGTCCTCGGACAGGGGGCTTATGGCTACACCTTC
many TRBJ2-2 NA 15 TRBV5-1 CASSVGAGNTGELFF TGCGCCAGCAGCGTGGGAGCAGGGAACACCGGGGAGCTGTTTTTT
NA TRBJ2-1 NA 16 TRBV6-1 CATSGGVALTYNEQFF TGTGCCACTTCAGGGGGGGTAGCTCTGACCTACAATGAGCAGTTCTTC
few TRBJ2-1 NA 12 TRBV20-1 CSAPSGRAEQFF TGCAGTGCTCCTTCCGGGCGTGCTGAGCAGTTCTTC
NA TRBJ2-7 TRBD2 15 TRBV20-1 CSARPRLAASYEQYF TGCAGTGCTAGACCACGACTAGCGGCCTCCTACGAGCAGTACTTC
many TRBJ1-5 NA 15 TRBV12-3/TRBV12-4 CASSLGGMSNQPQHF TGTGCCAGCAGTTTAGGGGGGATGAGCAATCAGCCCCAGCATTTT
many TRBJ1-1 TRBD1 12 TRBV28 CASSSGQAEAFF TGTGCCAGCAGTTCCGGACAGGCTGAAGCTTTCTTT
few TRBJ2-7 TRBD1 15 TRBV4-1 CASSSQGTGTYEQYF TGCGCCAGCAGCTCTCAGGGGACAGGTACCTACGAGCAGTACTTC
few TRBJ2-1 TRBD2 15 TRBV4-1 CASSRGTSDYNEQFF TGCGCCAGCAGCCGAGGGACTAGCGACTACAATGAGCAGTTCTTC
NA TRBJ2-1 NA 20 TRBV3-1 CASSQDLATKVPRSYNEQFF TGTGCCAGCAGCCAAGACCTAGCGACGAAGGTCCCTCGCTCCTACAATGAGCAGTTCTTC
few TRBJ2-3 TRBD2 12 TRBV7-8 CASSLGTSGMNF TGTGCCAGCAGCTTGGGGACTAGCGGCATGAATTTT
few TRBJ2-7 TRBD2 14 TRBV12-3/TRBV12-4 CASRKRGSSYEQYF TGTGCCAGCAGGAAGCGGGGGAGCTCCTACGAGCAGTACTTC
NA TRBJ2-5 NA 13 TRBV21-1 CASTTRLGETQYF TGTGCCAGCACCACGCGACTGGGGGAGACCCAGTACTTC
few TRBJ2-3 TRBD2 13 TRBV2 CASSGTSTDTQYF TGTGCCAGCAGCGGGACTAGTACAGATACGCAGTATTTT
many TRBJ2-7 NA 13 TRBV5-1 CASSPTPSYEQYF TGCGCCAGCAGTCCTACTCCCTCCTACGAGCAGTACTTC
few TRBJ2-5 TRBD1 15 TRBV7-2 CASSPFQGAGETQYF TGTGCCAGCAGCCCATTCCAGGGGGCGGGAGAGACCCAGTACTTC
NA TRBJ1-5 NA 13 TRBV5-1 CASSLTANQPQHF TGCGCCAGCAGCTTGACCGCGAATCAGCCCCAGCATTTT
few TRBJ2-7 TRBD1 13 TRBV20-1 CSARRDRSYEQYF TGCAGTGCTAGACGGGACAGATCCTACGAGCAGTACTTC
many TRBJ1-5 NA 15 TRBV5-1 CASQRRAPGHQPQHF TGCGCCAGCCAAAGGCGGGCCCCCGGTCATCAGCCCCAGCATTTT
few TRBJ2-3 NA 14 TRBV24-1 CATSGTALADTQYF TGTGCCACCTCCGGGACGGCTCTTGCAGATACGCAGTATTTT
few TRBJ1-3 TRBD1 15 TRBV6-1 CASSETTGRRNTIYF TGTGCCAGCAGTGAAACGACAGGGCGGAGAAACACCATATATTTT
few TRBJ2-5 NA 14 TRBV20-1 CSASPDGQQETQYF TGCAGTGCTAGTCCCGATGGACAGCAAGAGACCCAGTACTTC
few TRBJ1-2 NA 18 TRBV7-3 CASRQKTHRQVTNYGYTF TGTGCCAGCAGACAGAAAACCCACCGACAAGTAACAAACTATGGCTACACCTTC
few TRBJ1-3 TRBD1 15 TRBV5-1 CASSLGQGRGLTIYF TGCGCCAGCAGCTTGGGACAGGGCCGGGGTCTCACCATATATTTT
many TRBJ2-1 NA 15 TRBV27 CASSLGRVSYNEQFF TGTGCCAGCAGTTTAGGCAGGGTCTCCTACAATGAGCAGTTCTTC
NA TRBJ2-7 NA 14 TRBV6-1 CASSQDRNTYEQYF TGTGCCAGCAGCCAAGACAGGAATACCTACGAGCAGTACTTC